This T cell receptor (beta chain) stems from a study of T-cell memory formation after mild COVID-19. Overall study results and limits: Confirmation was lacking for SARS-CoV-2 specificity of second-wave clones that peaked on day 37.

TCRdb fed the 5' RACE reads into MiXCR, producing one record per CDR3 protein. Of about 470,000 distinct CDR3 sequences in the sample, more than 20% were seen once. CDR1 is MGHDK and CDR2 is SYGVNS in the germline V gene. The CDR3 runs 15 residues. V shed 6 bases, J shed 7 bases, and the junction held 13 bases outside the gene matches. As regards this clonotype: Its cognate antigen is unknown.

The J gene is TRBJ2-7, the V gene TRBV25-1; 9 bases agree with TRBD1. The TCR sequence derives from an adult woman who had mild COVID-19 (a few samples of this study predate the infection). Cell type and time point are not known. The sequenced sample was PBMCs or a T cell subset sorted from them (not recorded which). This CDR3 reads CASSVSGTGLWEQYF. CDR3 DNA sequence: TGTGCCAGCAGCGTCTCCGGGACAGGGCTATGGGAGCAGTACTTC.